These T cell receptor beta chains were read from a single sample in a study of beta chain features in type 1 diabetes. The data were produced by immunoSEQ multiplex PCR, yet TCRdb's version contains in-frame clones alone and is incomplete. The sample records tens of thousands of clones, around 69% being singletons. Sequencing used Tregs from blood. Receptors were obtained from a man aged 18 to 29 with type 1 diabetes. CDR3s include the opening cysteine and the closing phenylalanine or tryptophan. The order of the fields is D gene, J gene, V gene, clone size, CDR3 DNA, CDR3 protein. The D gene is left open where the match is weak. The size field is filled for only some rows; it gives once, few, many or a size class.

.,TRBJ2-2,TRBV29-1,.,TGCAGCGTTGAAGGGAACAGCTACACCGGGGAGCTGTTTTTT,CSVEGNSYTGELFF
TRBD2,TRBJ2-1,TRBV5-1,.,TGCGCCAGCAGCTTGCGGCAGACTAGCCGATACAATGAGCAGTTCTTC,CASSLRQTSRYNEQFF
.,TRBJ1-2,TRBV27,.,TGTGCCAGCAGGAGCAGGGTGAGCGGCTACACCTTC,CASRSRVSGYTF
.,TRBJ1-5,TRBV12-5,few,TGTGCTAGTGGCTCCCGGTCGGGGGGCAGCCAGCCCCAGCATTTT,CASGSRSGGSQPQHF
TRBD1,TRBJ2-7,TRBV5-1,.,TGCGCCAGCAGCTTGGGGACAGGGTTCTCCTACGAGCAGTACTTC,CASSLGTGFSYEQYF
.,TRBJ1-3,TRBV7-2,.,TGTGCCAGCAGCGCCGCTGGGGGCACCCGCTCTGGAAACACCATATATTTT,CASSAAGGTRSGNTIYF
TRBD1,TRBJ2-7,TRBV5-4,once,TGTGCCAGCAGCCTGACAGGGTTCGACGAGCAGTACTTC,CASSLTGFDEQYF
TRBD2,TRBJ2-5,TRBV29-1,few,TGCAGCGCCGCGGGACTAGCGGCGGAGACCCAGTACTTC,CSAAGLAAETQYF
.,TRBJ2-1,TRBV5-1,.,TGCGCCAGCAGCTCCTCCACGGGTTACAATGAGCAGTTCTTC,CASSSSTGYNEQFF
TRBD1,TRBJ2-2,TRBV18,.,TGTGCCAGCTCACCAAGGACAGGGACCTGGAACACCGGGGAGCTGTTTTTT,CASSPRTGTWNTGELFF
TRBD2,TRBJ2-3,TRBV6-6,.,TGTGCCAGCACCGTTGGACTAGCGGGTAATACGCAGTATTTT,CASTVGLAGNTQYF
.,TRBJ1-1,TRBV29-1,.,TGCAGCGTAACGCGGCGGTCCACTGAAGCTTTCTTT,CSVTRRSTEAFF
.,TRBJ2-4,TRBV30,.,TGTGCCTGGAGTGTAGTTAGCGGCATTCAGTACTTC,CAWSVVSGIQYF
TRBD2,TRBJ2-5,TRBV10-2,.,TGCGCCAGCAGTACGACTAGCAGCCAAGAGACCCAGTACTTC,CASSTTSSQETQYF
TRBD1,TRBJ1-4,TRBV29-1,few,TGCAGCGTTGCCCGAAGGGACAGTTATAATGAAAAACTGTTTTTT,CSVARRDSYNEKLFF
.,TRBJ2-7,TRBV6-1,.,TGTGCCAGCAGCGTGGCGGCCTCACTAACCCGAGAGCAGTACTTC,CASSVAASLTREQYF
.,TRBJ2-7,TRBV29-1,.,TGCAGCGTTGGGGGGCTCGAGCAGTACTTC,CSVGGLEQYF
TRBD2,TRBJ2-1,TRBV7-9,few,TGTGCCAGCAGCTTAGGTAGCGGGAGGTACTACAATGAGCAGTTCTTC,CASSLGSGRYYNEQFF
TRBD1,TRBJ2-5,TRBV5-1,.,TGCGCCAGCAGCCTCCGGGACAGGGGCCGTGAGCAGTACTTC,CASSLRDRGREQYF
TRBD2,TRBJ2-1,TRBV7-9,once,TGTGCCAGCAGCTTAGTGGGACTAGCGGGGGGGAGCTCCTACAATGAGCAGTTCTTC,CASSLVGLAGGSSYNEQFF
.,TRBJ2-5,TRBV5-4,.,TGTGCCAGCAGCGGGACAAAGTGGGGCGAGACCCAGTACTTC,CASSGTKWGETQYF
.,TRBJ2-1,TRBV2,.,TGTGCCAGCAGTCCCCCTCCTAAGCGGACCTCCTACAATGAGCAGTTCTTC,CASSPPPKRTSYNEQFF
.,TRBJ2-1,TRBV5-8,.,TGTGCCAGCAGCCAGGGTACTGCGACCTACAATGAGCAGTTCTTC,CASSQGTATYNEQFF